These T cell receptor beta chains were read from a single sample in a study of cytomegalovirus exposure and HLA in healthy donors. Sequencing used immunoSEQ multiplex PCR; TCRdb keeps in-frame clones, though not all of them. The data show 110,000 or so clones, 60% to 80% seen once. Material: PBMCs. The receptors here all came from a human donor in good health. The CDR3 runs from the conserved cysteine through the conserved F or W. D genes are given only for firm matches. Expanded clones are given a class, and other clones once, few, many or no size at all.

TRBJ2-5	TRBV9	-	-	CASSVSQDLDETQYF	TGTGCCAGCAGCGTTTCACAGGACCTAGATGAGACCCAGTACTTC
TRBJ2-5	TRBV18	-	-	CASSPNDNRGTQYF	TGTGCCAGCTCACCAAACGACAATCGGGGGACCCAGTACTTC
TRBJ2-1	TRBV7-2	few	-	CASSFGLAVNEQFF	TGTGCCAGCAGCTTTGGCCTAGCAGTCAATGAGCAGTTCTTC
TRBJ2-3	TRBV28	-	TRBD1	CASQQGYTQYF	TGTGCCAGTCAACAGGGGTATACGCAGTATTTT
TRBJ1-2	TRBV4-2	once	-	CASSQEGRQNYGYTF	TGTGCCAGCAGCCAAGAAGGGCGACAGAACTATGGCTACACCTTC
TRBJ2-1	TRBV7-9	-	TRBD2	CASSPGTSGKRRLQFF	TGTGCCAGCAGCCCCGGGACTAGCGGGAAAAGGAGGCTGCAGTTCTTC
TRBJ1-4	TRBV10-2	few	-	CASSETLRAINEKLFF	TGCGCCAGCAGTGAGACCCTCAGGGCCATAAATGAAAAACTGTTTTTT
TRBJ2-1	TRBV5-1	-	TRBD2	CASSSGLAGRRSKIF	TGCGCCAGCAGTTCCGGACTAGCGGGTAGAAGAAGTAAGATCTTC
TRBJ1-5	TRBV2	-	-	CASSELAGSQPQHF	TGTGCCAGCAGTGAATTAGCGGGAAGTCAGCCCCAGCATTTT
TRBJ1-5	TRBV6-5	few	-	CASGNRDNNQPQHF	TGTGCCAGCGGTAACCGGGACAATAATCAGCCCCAGCATTTT
TRBJ2-2	TRBV7-2	-	-	CASSLEGQVITGELFF	TGTGCCAGCAGCTTAGAGGGGCAGGTTATCACCGGGGAGCTGTTTTTT
TRBJ2-5	TRBV5-1	few	-	CASSPGAAVQETQYF	TGCGCCAGCAGCCCTGGGGCAGCCGTACAAGAGACCCAGTACTTC
TRBJ1-3	TRBV30	few	-	CAWINPRDSRNAGNTIYF	TGTGCCTGGATCAACCCCAGGGACTCAAGAAATGCCGGAAACACCATATATTTT
TRBJ2-3	TRBV6-6	once	-	CASTLGGRGGTDTQYF	TGTGCCAGCACCCTAGGGGGTAGGGGAGGCACAGATACGCAGTATTTT
TRBJ2-6	TRBV4-1	once	-	CASSPTSGGAGANVLTF	TGCGCCAGCAGCCCAACCAGTGGAGGGGCTGGGGCCAACGTCCTGACTTTC
TRBJ2-2	TRBV19	-	TRBD1	CASSIRDRATGELFF	TGTGCCAGTAGTATAAGGGACAGGGCGACCGGGGAGCTGTTTTTT
TRBJ2-7	TRBV7-2	-	TRBD1	CASSLRVGRDRVYEQYF	TGTGCCAGCAGCTTAAGGGTAGGGAGGGACAGGGTCTACGAGCAGTACTTC
TRBJ2-1	TRBV5-1	few	-	CASSLTAGRYNEQFF	TGCGCCAGCAGCTTGACAGCGGGTAGATACAATGAGCAGTTCTTC
TRBJ1-6	TRBV5-1	-	TRBD1	CASSLDGTGYNSPLHF	TGCGCCAGCAGCTTGGACGGGACAGGGTATAATTCACCCCTCCACTTT
TRBJ1-5	TRBV28	-	-	CASSFEWSQPQHF	TGTGCCAGCAGTTTTGAGTGGAGCCAGCCCCAGCATTTT
TRBJ2-7	TRBV7-6	few	TRBD1	CASSLAVRQGNEQYF	TGTGCCAGCAGCTTAGCGGTTAGACAGGGGAACGAGCAGTACTTC
TRBJ2-1	TRBV5-5	-	-	CASSLETGSGEQFF	TGTGCCAGCAGCTTGGAGACAGGTTCCGGTGAGCAGTTCTTC
TRBJ2-7	TRBV10-3	-	-	CAISGTQPYEQYF	TGTGCCATCAGCGGGACTCAACCCTACGAGCAGTACTTC
TRBJ2-7	TRBV6-5	-	TRBD2	CASKRTSGQTYEQYF	TGTGCCAGCAAGAGGACTAGCGGGCAGACCTACGAGCAGTACTTC
TRBJ2-1	TRBV5-6	-	TRBD2	CASSGGLRSYNEQFF	TGTGCCAGCAGCGGGGGACTAAGAAGCTACAATGAGCAGTTCTTC
TRBJ1-1	TRBV5-1	few	-	CASSTGGLRTEAFF	TGCGCCAGCAGCACCGGAGGTCTTCGCACTGAAGCTTTCTTT
TRBJ2-3	TRBV4-1	-	TRBD2	CASSEESGGSGTDTQYF	TGCGCCAGCAGCGAAGAATCGGGGGGGAGTGGTACAGATACGCAGTATTTT
TRBJ1-4	TRBV30	-	-	CAWTIASKEKLFF	TGTGCCTGGACTATTGCCTCGAAGGAAAAACTGTTTTTT
TRBJ2-5	TRBV27	-	TRBD1	CASSLGQGPPQWETQYF	TGTGCCAGCAGTCTAGGACAGGGCCCCCCCCAGTGGGAGACCCAGTACTTC
TRBJ1-2	TRBV7-8	-	TRBD1	CASSLRDRNTKGGYTF	TGTGCCAGCAGCCTCCGGGACAGAAACACTAAGGGTGGCTACACCTTC
TRBJ1-2	TRBV7-6	once	-	CASSSQEGDGYTF	TGTGCCAGCAGCTCCCAAGAGGGGGATGGCTACACCTTC
TRBJ1-6	TRBV27	few	TRBD1	CGTGGQRNSPLHF	TGTGGAACTGGGGGACAGCGTAATTCACCCCTCCACTTT
TRBJ1-1	TRBV19	-	-	CASSIAGGVGTEAFF	TGTGCCAGTAGTATAGCGGGCGGGGTCGGAACTGAAGCTTTCTTT